Listed here are 2 T cell receptor beta chains from one sample, sequenced in a study of OX40 agonist ivuxolimab in advanced cancers. The method was immunoSEQ multiplex PCR; TCRdb's version includes in-frame clones alone and lacks a portion of them. This table has 98,000 or so clones, roughly nine tenths appearing once. Source: CD4+ or CD8+ T cells sorted from blood, taken in a trial of the OX40 agonist ivuxolimab. The receptors derive from an adult with an advanced solid tumor such as melanoma, head and neck, liver or kidney cancer.

V is TRBV5-1 and J is TRBJ2-7; no firm D call. The germline V and J ends were trimmed by 4 bases and 2 bases, with 10 bases remaining between them. The germline V gene has CDR1 SGHRS and CDR2 YFSETQ. There are 13 residues in the CDR3. The DNA for the CDR3 is TGCGCCAGCAGCCACGGTGAGGCCTACGAGCAGTACTTC. It translates to CASSHGEAYEQYF. The variable domain in full, completed from reference TRBV5-1 and TRBJ2-7, reads KAGVTQTPRYLIKTRGQQVTLSCSPISGHRSVSWYQQTPGQGLQFLFEYFSETQRNKGNFPGRFSGRQFSNSRSEMNVSTLELGDSALYLCASSHGEAYEQYFGPGTRLTVT.

This clone was seen a handful of times. V is TRBV7-2 and J is TRBJ2-2; 10 nucleotides line up with TRBD2. Trimming at V came to 5 bases and at J to 0 bases, leaving 6 bases not matched to a gene. CDR3 length equals 17 residues. The germline V gene has CDR1 SGHTA and CDR2 FQGNSA. The CDR3 bases are TGTGCCAGCAGCAAGGGACTAGCGTTATCGAACACCGGGGAGCTGTTTTTT. Translated: CASSKGLALSNTGELFF.